This paragraph reports one T cell receptor (beta chain). This specimen comes from a study of T cell changes during pregnancy in multiple sclerosis. In germline, CDR1 is MNHNY, CDR2 SVGAGI (reference sequence). The CDR3 length is 14 residues. Trimming took off 5 bases at V and 3 bases at J, with 11 bases between the two ends. The repertoire was sequenced with immunoSEQ multiplex PCR; TCRdb's copy has only in-frame clones and lacks some. The sample shows under 95,000 clones, about 93% of them seen only once. The sequence came from a female donor in good health, enrolled as a control in a pregnancy study. The chain links TRBV6-6 to TRBJ1-5, with D tentatively TRBD1 (6 bases). The material was peripheral blood, obtained in the second trimester of pregnancy. CDR3 sequence: CASSPHRDNQPQHF. The CDR3 DNA reads TGTGCCAGCAGTCCCCACAGGGACAATCAGCCCCAGCATTTT.